This TCR beta chain stems from a study of beta chain features in type 1 diabetes. General study points: TCRB CDR3s from Type 1 diabetes patients were moderately but significantly shorter in all four CD4+ subsets.

The CDR3 is 16 amino acids. Germline CDR1 is SEHNR and CDR2 is FQNEAQ (reference sequence). With V trimmed by 5 bases and J by 8 bases, 14 bases remained unmatched. This clone was detected a few times. Its antigen remains unknown. Expressed TCRB transcripts were sequenced because the entire RNA isolate underwent reverse transcription. Libraries were prepared by immunoSEQ multiplex PCR; TCRdb keeps only in-frame clonotypes and omits some of them. The sample lists roughly 300,000 clones, more than 13% occurring once. This receptor was obtained from a young man with type 1 diabetes. The chain combines TRBV7-9 with TRBJ2-1; 8 nucleotides agree with TRBD2. Sequenced material: naive CD4+ T cells from blood. The CDR3 here is CASSRLSGNGLDEQFF. DNA of the CDR3: TGTGCCAGCAGCCGACTTAGCGGGAACGGGTTGGATGAGCAGTTCTTC.